This TCR beta chain was found in a study of T cell responses to AZD1222 COVID-19 vaccine. Study background: Investigators merged groups given second doses at roughly 4 or roughly 12 weeks. Findings and limits, study-wide: CD4 TCRs linked to vaccination spanned spike, dominating at 160-218 and 743-854. Donors were largely white British and mainly female; clonal diversity was possibly underestimated. Targets within unmutated variant regions were reportedly found for nearly half of spike-specific TCRs.

In its sample, this clone was seen a few times. The antigen is undetermined. Some clones are missing from TCRdb's copy, which holds only in-frame ones; the method was immunoSEQ multiplex PCR. Of about 140,000 clones listed, more than 85% are singletons. V was trimmed by 4 bases and J by 3 bases, leaving 7 bases between them. CDR3 size: 13 residues. CDR1 and CDR2 (germline): WSHSY, SAAADI. The TCR was taken from an adult in good health. V gene TRBV10-2 combines with J gene TRBJ1-5; no reliable D call. Sequenced here: peripheral blood, sampled on day 0 of AZD1222 vaccination. This CDR3 is CASSVSLNQPQHF. The CDR3 bases are TGCGCCAGCAGTGTCAGTCTCAATCAGCCCCAGCATTTT.